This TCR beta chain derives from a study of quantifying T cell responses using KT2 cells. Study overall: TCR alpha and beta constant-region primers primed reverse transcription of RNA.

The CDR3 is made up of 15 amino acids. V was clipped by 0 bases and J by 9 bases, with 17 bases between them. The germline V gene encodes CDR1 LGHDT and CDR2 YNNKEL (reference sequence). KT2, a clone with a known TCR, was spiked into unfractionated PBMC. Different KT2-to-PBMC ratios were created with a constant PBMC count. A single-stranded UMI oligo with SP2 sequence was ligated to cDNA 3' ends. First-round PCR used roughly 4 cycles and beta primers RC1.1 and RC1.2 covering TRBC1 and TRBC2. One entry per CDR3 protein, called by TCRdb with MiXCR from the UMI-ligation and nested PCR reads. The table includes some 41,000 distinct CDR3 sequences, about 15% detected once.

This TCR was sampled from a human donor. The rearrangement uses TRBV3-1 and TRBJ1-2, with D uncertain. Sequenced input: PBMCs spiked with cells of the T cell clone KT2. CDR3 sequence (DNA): TGTGCCAGCAGCCAAGATCGAAGAGGGTTAGGGAGCTACACCTTC. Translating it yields CASSQDRRGLGSYTF. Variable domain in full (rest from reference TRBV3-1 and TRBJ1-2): DTAVSQTPKYLVTQMGNDKSIKCEQNLGHDTMYWYKQDSKKFLKIMFSYNNKELIINETVPNRFSPKSPDKAHLNLHINSLELGDSAVYFCASSQDRRGLGSYTFGSGTRLTVV.